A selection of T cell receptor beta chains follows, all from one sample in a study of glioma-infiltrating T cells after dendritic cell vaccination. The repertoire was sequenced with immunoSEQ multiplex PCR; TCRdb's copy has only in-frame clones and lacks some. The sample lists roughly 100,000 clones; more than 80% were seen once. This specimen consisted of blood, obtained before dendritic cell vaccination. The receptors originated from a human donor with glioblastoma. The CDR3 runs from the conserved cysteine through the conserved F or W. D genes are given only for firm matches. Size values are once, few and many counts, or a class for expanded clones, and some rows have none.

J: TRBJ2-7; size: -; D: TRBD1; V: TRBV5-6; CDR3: CASSLGDSSSYEQYF; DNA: TGTGCCAGCAGTTTGGGGGACAGCTCCTCCTACGAGCAGTACTTC
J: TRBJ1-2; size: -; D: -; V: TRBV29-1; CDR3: CSVAGTPSNGYTF; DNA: TGCAGCGTTGCCGGGACACCGTCAAATGGCTACACCTTC
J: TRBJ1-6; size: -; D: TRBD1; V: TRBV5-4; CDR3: CASSLGTGNNSPLHF; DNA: TGTGCCAGCAGCTTGGGGACAGGGAATAATTCACCCCTCCACTTT
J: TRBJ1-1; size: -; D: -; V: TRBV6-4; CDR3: CASSINRDSTEAFF; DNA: TGTGCCAGCAGTATAAACAGGGATAGCACTGAAGCTTTCTTT
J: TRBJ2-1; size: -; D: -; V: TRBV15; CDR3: CATSDPGQSSYNEQFF; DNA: TGTGCCACCAGCGACCCCGGACAGAGCTCCTACAATGAGCAGTTCTTC
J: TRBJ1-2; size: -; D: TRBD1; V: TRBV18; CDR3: CASSPEQGFGYGYTF; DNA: TGTGCCAGCTCACCAGAACAGGGGTTTGGGTATGGCTACACCTTC
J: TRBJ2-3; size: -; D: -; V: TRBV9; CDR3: CASSVDGRGEADTQYF; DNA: TGTGCCAGCAGCGTAGACGGCAGGGGCGAGGCAGATACGCAGTATTTT
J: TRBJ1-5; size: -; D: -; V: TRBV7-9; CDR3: CASSRSGEGNQPQHF; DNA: TGTGCCAGCAGCAGGTCGGGGGAAGGCAATCAGCCCCAGCATTTT
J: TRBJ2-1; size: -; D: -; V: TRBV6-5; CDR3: CASRHPYNEQFF; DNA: TGTGCCAGCAGACACCCCTACAATGAGCAGTTCTTC
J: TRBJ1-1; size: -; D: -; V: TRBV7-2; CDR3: CASSAPTRDTEAFF; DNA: TGTGCCAGCAGCGCCCCGACTCGGGACACTGAAGCTTTCTTT
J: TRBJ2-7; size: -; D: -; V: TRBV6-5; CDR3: CASTPGLGFGQYF; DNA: TGTGCCAGCACTCCGGGGTTGGGGTTTGGGCAGTACTTC
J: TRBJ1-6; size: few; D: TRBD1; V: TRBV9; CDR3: CASSDFQGALFNSPLHF; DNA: TGTGCCAGCAGCGACTTCCAGGGGGCCCTATTTAATTCACCCCTCCACTTT
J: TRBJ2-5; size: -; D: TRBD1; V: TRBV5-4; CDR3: CASSPRDREETQYF; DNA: TGTGCCAGCAGCCCCAGGGACAGGGAAGAGACCCAGTACTTC
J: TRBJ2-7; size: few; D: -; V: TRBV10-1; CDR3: CASSEGQSYEQYF; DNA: TGCGCCAGCAGTGAGGGGCAGAGTTACGAGCAGTACTTC
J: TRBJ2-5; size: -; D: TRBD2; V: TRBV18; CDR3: CASSPWASGEETQYF; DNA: TGTGCCAGCTCACCTTGGGCTAGCGGGGAAGAGACCCAGTACTTC
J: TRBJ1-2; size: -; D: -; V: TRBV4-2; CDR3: CASASKTAQYIPGYTF; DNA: TGTGCCAGCGCAAGTAAGACAGCCCAATACATCCCAGGCTACACCTTC
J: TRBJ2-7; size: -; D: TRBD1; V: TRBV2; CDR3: CASSGGQGGYEQYF; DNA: TGTGCCAGCAGTGGCGGACAGGGAGGATACGAGCAGTACTTC
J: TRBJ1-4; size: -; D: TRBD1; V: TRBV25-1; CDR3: CASSARDRAAEKLFF; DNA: TGTGCCAGCAGTGCACGGGACAGGGCCGCTGAAAAACTGTTTTTT
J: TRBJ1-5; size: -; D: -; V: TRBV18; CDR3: CASSPSGGMSNQPQHF; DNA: TGTGCCAGCTCACCATCGGGGGGCATGAGCAATCAGCCCCAGCATTTT
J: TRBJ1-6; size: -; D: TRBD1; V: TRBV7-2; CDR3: CASSLGQGRINSPLHF; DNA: TGTGCCAGCAGCTTGGGACAGGGGAGGATTAATTCACCCCTCCACTTT
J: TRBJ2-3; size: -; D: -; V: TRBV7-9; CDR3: CASSLGAGFTDTQYF; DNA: TGTGCCAGCAGCTTAGGGGCAGGGTTCACAGATACGCAGTATTTT
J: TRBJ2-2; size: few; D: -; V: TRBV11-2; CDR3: CASRPIRLNTGELFF; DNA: TGTGCCAGCAGACCAATCAGACTCAACACCGGGGAGCTGTTTTTT
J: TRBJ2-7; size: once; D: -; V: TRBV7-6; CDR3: CASSFQQGTYEQYF; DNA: TGTGCCAGCAGCTTCCAGCAGGGGACCTACGAGCAGTACTTC
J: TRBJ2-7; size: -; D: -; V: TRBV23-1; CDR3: CASSQSRTGEQYF; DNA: TGCGCCAGCAGTCAATCGCGCACTGGCGAGCAGTACTTC
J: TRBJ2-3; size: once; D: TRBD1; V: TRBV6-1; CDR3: CATTGALFMDTQYF; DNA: TGTGCCACCACAGGGGCCCTCTTCATGGATACGCAGTATTTT
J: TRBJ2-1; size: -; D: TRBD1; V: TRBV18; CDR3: CASSLGTGPDNEQFF; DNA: TGTGCCAGCTCACTGGGGACAGGGCCAGACAATGAGCAGTTCTTC
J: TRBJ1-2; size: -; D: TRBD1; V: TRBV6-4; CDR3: CASSDSSGGALGGYTF; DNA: TGTGCCAGCAGTGACTCCTCAGGGGGCGCTTTAGGTGGCTACACCTTC
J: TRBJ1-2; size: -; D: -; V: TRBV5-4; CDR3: CASSGTGEGPGYGYTF; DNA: TGTGCCAGCAGCGGGACCGGGGAGGGCCCAGGATATGGCTACACCTTC
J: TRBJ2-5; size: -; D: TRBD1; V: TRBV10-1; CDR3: CASSGTGEETQYF; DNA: TGCGCCAGCAGCGGGACAGGAGAAGAGACCCAGTACTTC
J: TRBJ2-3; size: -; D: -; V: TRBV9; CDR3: CASSAEPGHITDTQYF; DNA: TGTGCCAGCAGCGCCGAACCGGGACACATTACAGATACGCAGTATTTT
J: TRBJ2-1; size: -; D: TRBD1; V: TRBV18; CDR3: CASSLTGGNEQFF; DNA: TGTGCCAGCTCACTAACAGGGGGCAATGAGCAGTTCTTC
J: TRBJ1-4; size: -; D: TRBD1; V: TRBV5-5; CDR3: CASSSGGRGRFGEKLFF; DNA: TGTGCCAGCAGCTCCGGGGGCAGGGGGCGCTTCGGTGAAAAACTGTTTTTT
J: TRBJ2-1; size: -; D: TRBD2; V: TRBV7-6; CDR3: CASSPTYGGVYNEQFF; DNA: TGTGCCAGCAGCCCCACTTACGGGGGGGTTTACAATGAGCAGTTCTTC
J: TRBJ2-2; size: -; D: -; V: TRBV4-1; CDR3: CASSQGRGRGPYTGELFF; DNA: TGCGCCAGCAGCCAAGGCCGAGGGCGGGGGCCTTACACCGGGGAGCTGTTTTTT
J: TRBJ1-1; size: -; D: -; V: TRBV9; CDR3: CASSPRSAGGDTEAFF; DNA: TGTGCCAGCAGCCCCCGGTCGGCCGGCGGGGACACTGAAGCTTTCTTT
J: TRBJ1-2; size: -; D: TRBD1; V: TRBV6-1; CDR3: CASRIRTGLGYGYTF; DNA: TGTGCCAGCAGAATCCGGACAGGGCTGGGCTATGGCTACACCTTC
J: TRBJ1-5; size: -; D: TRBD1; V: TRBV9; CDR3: CASSGGTDSNQPQHF; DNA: TGTGCCAGCAGCGGGGGGACAGATAGCAATCAGCCCCAGCATTTT
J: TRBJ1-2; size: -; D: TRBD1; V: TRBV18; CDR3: CATRQGTNYGYTF; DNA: TGTGCCACCCGACAGGGGACCAACTATGGCTACACCTTC
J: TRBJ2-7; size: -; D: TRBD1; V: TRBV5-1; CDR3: CASSIRPGTEPYEQYF; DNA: TGCGCCAGCAGCATACGTCCCGGGACAGAACCCTACGAGCAGTACTTC
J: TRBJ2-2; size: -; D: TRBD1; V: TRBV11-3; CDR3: CASSRQGANTGELFF; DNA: TGTGCCAGCAGCCGACAGGGGGCAAACACCGGGGAGCTGTTTTTT
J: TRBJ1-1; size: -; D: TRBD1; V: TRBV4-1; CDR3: CASSHLTGESTEAFF; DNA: TGCGCCAGCAGCCACTTGACAGGGGAGAGCACTGAAGCTTTCTTT
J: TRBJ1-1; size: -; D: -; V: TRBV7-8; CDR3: CASSLVSFTAPLNTEAFF; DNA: TGTGCCAGCAGCTTAGTGAGTTTTACAGCTCCTTTGAACACTGAAGCTTTCTTT
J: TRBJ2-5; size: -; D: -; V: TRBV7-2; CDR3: CASSFLTGETQYF; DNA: TGTGCCAGCAGCTTCTTGACGGGGGAGACCCAGTACTTC
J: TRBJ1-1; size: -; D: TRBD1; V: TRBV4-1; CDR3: CASSPLGGPLNTEAFF; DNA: TGCGCCAGCAGCCCCCTAGGGGGCCCTTTGAACACTGAAGCTTTCTTT
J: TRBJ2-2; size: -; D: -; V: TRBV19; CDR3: CASSIGGTGELFF; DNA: TGTGCCAGTAGTATCGGGGGCACCGGGGAGCTGTTTTTT
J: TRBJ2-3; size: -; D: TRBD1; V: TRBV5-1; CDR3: CASKGQSADTQYF; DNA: TGCGCCAGCAAGGGACAGTCCGCAGATACGCAGTATTTT
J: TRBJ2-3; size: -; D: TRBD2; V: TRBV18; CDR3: CASSPRSGGSTDTQYF; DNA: TGTGCCAGCTCCCCAAGGAGCGGGGGGTCCACAGATACGCAGTATTTT
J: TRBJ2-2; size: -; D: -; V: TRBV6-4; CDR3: CASRRELTIGELFF; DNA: TGTGCCAGCAGGAGGGAGTTAACAATCGGGGAGCTGTTTTTT
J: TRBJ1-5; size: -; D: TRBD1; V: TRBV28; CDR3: CASSGTGYQPQHF; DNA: TGTGCCAGCAGCGGGACAGGGTATCAGCCCCAGCATTTT
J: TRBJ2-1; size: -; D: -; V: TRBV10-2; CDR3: CASIQGDGSQQFF; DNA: TGCGCCAGCATCCAGGGCGACGGCTCCCAACAGTTCTTC
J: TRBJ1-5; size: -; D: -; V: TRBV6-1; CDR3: CASSGTGGENQPQHF; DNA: TGTGCCAGCAGCGGTACCGGGGGAGAGAATCAGCCCCAGCATTTT
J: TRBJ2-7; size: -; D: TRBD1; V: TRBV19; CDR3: CASRPTGGSSEQYF; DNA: TGTGCCAGTAGGCCGACAGGGGGAAGTAGCGAGCAGTACTTC
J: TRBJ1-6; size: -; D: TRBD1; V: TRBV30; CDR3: CAWGDRENSPLHF; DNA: TGTGCCTGGGGGGACAGGGAGAATTCACCCCTCCACTTT
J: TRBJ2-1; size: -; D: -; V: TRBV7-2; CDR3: CASTFWGVYNEQFF; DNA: TGTGCCAGCACTTTCTGGGGCGTCTACAATGAGCAGTTCTTC
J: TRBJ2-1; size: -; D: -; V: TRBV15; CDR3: CATSRDLTPEEQFF; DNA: TGTGCCACCAGCAGAGATTTAACCCCGGAGGAGCAGTTCTTC
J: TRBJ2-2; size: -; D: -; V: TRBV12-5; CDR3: CASGPSNTGELFF; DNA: TGTGCTAGTGGTCCGTCCAACACCGGGGAGCTGTTTTTT
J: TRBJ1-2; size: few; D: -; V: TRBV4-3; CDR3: CASSQDRWYGYTF; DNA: TGCGCCAGCAGCCAAGACCGGTGGTATGGCTACACCTTC
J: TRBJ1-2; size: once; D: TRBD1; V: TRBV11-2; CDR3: CASSPGQDYGYTF; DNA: TGTGCCAGCAGCCCGGGACAGGACTATGGCTACACCTTC
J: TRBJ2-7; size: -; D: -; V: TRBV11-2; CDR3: CASSLVSNEQYF; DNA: TGTGCCAGCAGCTTAGTCTCTAACGAGCAGTACTTC